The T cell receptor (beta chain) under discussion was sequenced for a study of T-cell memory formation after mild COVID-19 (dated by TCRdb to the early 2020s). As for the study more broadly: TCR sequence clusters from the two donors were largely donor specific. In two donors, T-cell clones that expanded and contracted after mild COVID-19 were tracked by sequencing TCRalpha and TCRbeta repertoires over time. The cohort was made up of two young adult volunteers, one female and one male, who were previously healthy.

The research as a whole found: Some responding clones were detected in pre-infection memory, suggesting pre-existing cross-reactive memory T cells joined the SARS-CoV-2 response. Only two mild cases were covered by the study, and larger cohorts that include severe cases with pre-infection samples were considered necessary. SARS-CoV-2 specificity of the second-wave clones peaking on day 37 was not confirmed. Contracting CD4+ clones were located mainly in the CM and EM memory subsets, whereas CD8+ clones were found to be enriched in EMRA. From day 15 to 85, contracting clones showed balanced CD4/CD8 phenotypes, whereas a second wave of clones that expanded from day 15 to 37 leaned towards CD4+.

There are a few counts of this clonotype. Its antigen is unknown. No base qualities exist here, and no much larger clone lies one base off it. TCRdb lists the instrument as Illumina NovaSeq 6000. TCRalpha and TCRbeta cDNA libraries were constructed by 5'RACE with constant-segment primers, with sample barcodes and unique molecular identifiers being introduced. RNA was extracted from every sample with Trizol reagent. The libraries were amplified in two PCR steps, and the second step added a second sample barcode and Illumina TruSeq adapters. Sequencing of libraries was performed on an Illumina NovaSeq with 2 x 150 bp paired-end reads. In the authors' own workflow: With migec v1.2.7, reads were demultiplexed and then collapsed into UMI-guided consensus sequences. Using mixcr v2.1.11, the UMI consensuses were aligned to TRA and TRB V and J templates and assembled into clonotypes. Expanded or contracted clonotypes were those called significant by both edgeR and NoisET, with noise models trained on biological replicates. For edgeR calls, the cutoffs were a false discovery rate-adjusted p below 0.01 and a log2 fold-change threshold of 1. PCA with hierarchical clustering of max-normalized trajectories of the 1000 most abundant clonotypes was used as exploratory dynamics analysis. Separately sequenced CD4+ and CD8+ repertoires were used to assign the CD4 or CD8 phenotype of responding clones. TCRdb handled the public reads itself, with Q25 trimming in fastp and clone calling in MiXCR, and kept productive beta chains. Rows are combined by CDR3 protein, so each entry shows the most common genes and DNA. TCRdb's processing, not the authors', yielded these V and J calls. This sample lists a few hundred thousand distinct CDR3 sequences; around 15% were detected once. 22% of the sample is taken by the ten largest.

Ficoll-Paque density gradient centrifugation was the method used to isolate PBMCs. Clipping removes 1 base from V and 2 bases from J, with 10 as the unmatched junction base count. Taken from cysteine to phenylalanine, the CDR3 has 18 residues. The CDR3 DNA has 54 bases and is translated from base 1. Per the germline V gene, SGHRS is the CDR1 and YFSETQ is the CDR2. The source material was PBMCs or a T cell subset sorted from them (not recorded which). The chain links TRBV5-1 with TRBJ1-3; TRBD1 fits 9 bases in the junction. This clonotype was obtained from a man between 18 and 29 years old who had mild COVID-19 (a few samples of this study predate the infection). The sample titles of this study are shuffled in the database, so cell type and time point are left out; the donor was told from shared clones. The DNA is TGCGCCAGCAGCTTGAGGAGCCTGGACAGGGGACCTGGAAACACCATATATTTT. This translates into CASSLRSLDRGPGNTIYF.